Below are 17 T cell receptor beta chains sequenced from a single sample in a study of blood T cell repertoires in COVID-19 (dated by TCRdb to 2018 to 2020). Receptor amplification or capture employed the immunoSEQ multiplex PCR assay. Not all clones reach the TCRdb copy of this immuneACCESS table, which keeps in-frame sequences only. Checked studies attribute under half of the gap to unresolved V genes and leave the rest unexplained. The sample data list around 94,000 clones, and approximately 86% of these were observed just once. The top ten hold 3% to 4% of the sample. Sequenced: peripheral blood. These receptors were collected from a middle-aged man with acute or convalescent COVID-19.

V usage is TRBV5-1 and J usage is TRBJ2-3; 9 positions match TRBD1. The CDR3 consists of 16 residues. The germline V gene has CDR1 SGHRS and CDR2 YFSETQ. V trimming: 4 bases; J trimming: 3 bases; junction bases outside the gene matches: 9. The CDR3 nucleotides read TGCGCCAGCAGCACTAGATCCGGACAGGGGACAGATACGCAGTATTTT. This sequence encodes CASSTRSGQGTDTQYF.

This clone was seen just once. The chain employs TRBV4-2 and TRBJ1-1; TRBD1 matches at 8 bases. V was clipped by 2 bases and J by 7 bases; unmatched bases: 6. The V gene's germline CDR1 is LGHNA and CDR2 YNFKEQ. The length of the CDR3 is 14 residues. DNA for the CDR3: TGTGCCAGCAGCCAAACTCGGACAGGGCTTGAAGCTTTCTTT. Translated, it gives CASSQTRTGLEAFF.

The V gene is TRBV9, the J gene TRBJ2-5; D might be TRBD1 (5 bases). CDR3 length: 13 amino acids. The V gene lost 0 bases and the J gene lost 7 bases, with 10 bases spanning the gap. CDR1 SGDLS and CDR2 YYNGEE come from the germline V gene. The CDR3 region has the DNA TGTGCCAGCAGCGTAGAGGACACCGGGACCCAGTACTTC. Translation: CASSVEDTGTQYF.

The chain couples TRBV14 to TRBJ2-7; TRBD2 aligns across 8 bases. V was pared by 5 bases and J by 6 bases, with 15 bases of the junction left unmatched. The CDR3 sequence is 16 residues long. CDR1 and CDR2 (germline): SGHDN, FVKESK. CDR3 loop: CASSSWGLAGTSEQYF. Here the CDR3 DNA reads TGTGCCAGCAGCTCATGGGGATTAGCGGGGACCTCCGAGCAGTACTTC.

This clone was recorded once. The chain combines TRBV3-1 (or the pseudogene TRBV3-2) with TRBJ1-2; D is possibly TRBD1 (5 bases). The CDR3 has 14 residues. Per germline, CDR1 LGHDT and CDR2 YNNKEL (reference sequence). The V gene lost 1 base and the J gene lost 4 bases, with 10 bases spanning the gap. CDR3 amino acids: CASSQGSQAYGYTF. Written as DNA, the CDR3 is TGTGCCAGCAGCCAAGGCTCACAGGCCTATGGCTACACCTTC.

The sample holds one count of this clone. The chain carries TRBV4-2 and TRBJ2-7, with 9 bases that match TRBD2. The germline V gene encodes CDR1 LGHNA and CDR2 YNFKEQ. Unmatched junction bases numbered 5, after V lost 1 base and J lost 4 bases. The CDR3 contains 15 residues. Here the CDR3 reads CASSQVAGARYEQYF. DNA of the CDR3: TGTGCCAGCAGCCAAGTAGCGGGAGCACGGTACGAGCAGTACTTC.

The J gene is TRBJ2-7, the V gene TRBV5-1, with 8 bases identical to TRBD2. Germline V gene data show CDR1 as SGHRS and CDR2 as YFSETQ. The CDR3 is 15 residues long. J gave up 2 bases and V 4 bases, and 8 bases lay outside the gene matches. Written as DNA, the CDR3 is TGCGCCAGCAGCCAGCTAGCGGGTGACCCCTACGAGCAGTACTTC. The encoded protein is CASSQLAGDPYEQYF.

The chain couples TRBV5-1 to TRBJ2-2; D gene uncertain. This CDR3 is 12 amino acids long. V was trimmed by 0 bases and J by 7 bases, leaving 4 bases between them. The germline V gene has CDR1 SGHRS and CDR2 YFSETQ. DNA for the CDR3: TGCGCCAGCAGCTTGGGAGGCGGGGAGCTGTTTTTT. Amino acid sequence: CASSLGGGELFF.

The chain's CDR3 is CAWRGQGAGYGYTF. DNA of the CDR3: TGTGCCTGGAGGGGACAGGGGGCTGGCTATGGCTACACCTTC. J is TRBJ1-2 and V is TRBV30, with TRBD1 matching over 12 bases. Unmatched junction bases numbered 3, after V lost 3 bases and J lost 4 bases. The CDR3 loop spans 14 amino acids. Per the germline V gene, CDR1 is GTSNPN and CDR2 is SVGIG (reference sequence).

This chain uses TRBV19 with TRBJ1-5; 9 bases agree with TRBD1. CDR3 length equals 15 residues. V lost 7 bases, J lost 4 bases, and 8 bases stayed unmatched. Germline CDR1 is LNHDA and CDR2 is SQIVND (reference sequence). In DNA form, the CDR3 reads TGTGCCAGTACGTCACAGGGGGCGAATAATCAGCCCCAGCATTTT. It translates to CASTSQGANNQPQHF.

The genes are TRBV18 and TRBJ1-1; the D gene is possibly TRBD1 (5 bases). The CDR3 is 15 residues long. Trimming left V 0 bases short and J 5 bases short, with 13 bases between. From germline, CDR1 is KGHSH and CDR2 LQKENI. The CDR3 bases are TGTGCCAGCTCACCACCGTTGGGGGGGAGGACTGAAGCTTTCTTT. Translating it yields CASSPPLGGRTEAFF.

The V gene is TRBV11-2, the J gene TRBJ1-2, with 9 bases matching TRBD1. CDR1 SGHAT and CDR2 FQNNGV come from the germline V gene. The CDR3 loop spans 16 amino acids. The V and J ends lost 3 bases and 5 bases, in that order; junction bases with no gene match: 10. The CDR3 DNA is TGTGCCAGCAGCTTTTACGGGACAGGGTTTGGGTATGGCTACACCTTC. Its translation is CASSFYGTGFGYGYTF.

The chain links TRBV3-1 (or the pseudogene TRBV3-2) to TRBJ2-7; D not certain. The CDR3 covers 13 residues. Germline CDR1 LGHDT, CDR2 YNNKEL (reference sequence). The germline V and J ends were trimmed by 8 bases and 3 bases, with 14 bases remaining between them. For the CDR3, the DNA is TGTGCCAGCGCCCTCAGCAGGTTCTACGAGCAGTACTTC. It specifies CASALSRFYEQYF.

This clone was picked up a small number of times. The rearrangement joins TRBV5-3 to TRBJ2-7; perhaps TRBD2 as D (6 bases). TRBV5-3 is treated as an ORF (open reading frame) with a function not yet certain. The CDR3 is made up of 15 amino acids. V shed 1 base and J shed 0 bases, with 11 bases lying between them. The CDR3 loop reads CARSLMAGSSYEQYF. The DNA for the CDR3 is TGTGCCAGAAGCTTGATGGCGGGGAGCTCCTACGAGCAGTACTTC.

This clone has more than one count but fewer than ten. V and J are TRBV7-3 and TRBJ2-3; D not resolved. The V and J ends lost 3 bases and 3 bases respectively, with 7 bases between them. The CDR3 length is 13 residues. Per germline, CDR1 SGHTA and CDR2 FQGTGA. The DNA for the CDR3 is TGTGCCAGCAGCTTCGGAGCTACAGATACGCAGTATTTT. This sequence encodes CASSFGATDTQYF.

In its sample, this clone was seen a few times. The V and J genes are TRBV7-3 and TRBJ2-1, with 7 bases lining up with TRBD2. There are 15 residues in the CDR3. J gave up 5 bases and V 5 bases, and 9 bases lay outside the gene matches. CDR1 and CDR2 (germline): SGHTA, FQGTGA. This chain's CDR3 is CASSATSARNNEQFF. CDR3 sequence (DNA): TGTGCCAGCAGCGCCACTAGCGCGAGAAACAATGAGCAGTTCTTC.

This rearrangement joins TRBV6-2 or TRBV6-3 to TRBJ1-2; TRBD1 matches 11 bases. The germline V gene encodes CDR1 MNHEY and CDR2 SVGEGT. J lost 6 bases, V lost 6 bases, and 6 bases had no gene match. This CDR3 contains 14 residues. The CDR3 nucleotides are TGTGCCAGCAGCCGTCCGGGACAGGGGGATGGCTACACCTTC. Translating it yields CASSRPGQGDGYTF.